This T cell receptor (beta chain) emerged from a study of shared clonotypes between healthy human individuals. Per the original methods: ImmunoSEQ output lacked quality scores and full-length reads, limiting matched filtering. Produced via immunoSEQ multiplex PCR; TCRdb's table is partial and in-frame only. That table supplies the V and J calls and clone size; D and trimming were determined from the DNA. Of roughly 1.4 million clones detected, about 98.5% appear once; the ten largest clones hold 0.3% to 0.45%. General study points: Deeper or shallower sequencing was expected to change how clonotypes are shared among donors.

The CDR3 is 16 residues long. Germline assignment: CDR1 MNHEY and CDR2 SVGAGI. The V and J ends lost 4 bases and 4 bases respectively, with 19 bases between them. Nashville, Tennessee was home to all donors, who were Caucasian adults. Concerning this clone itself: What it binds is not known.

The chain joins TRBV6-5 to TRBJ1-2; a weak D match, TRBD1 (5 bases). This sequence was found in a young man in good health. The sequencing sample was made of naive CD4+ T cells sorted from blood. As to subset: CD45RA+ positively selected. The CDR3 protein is CASSFNRDLTSYGYTF. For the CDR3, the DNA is TGTGCCAGCAGTTTTAACCGGGACTTAACTAGCTATGGCTACACCTTC.